This TCR beta chain was retrieved from a study of blood T cell repertoires in COVID-19. Study processing details: For nucleated cells, counts were estimated from reference gene primer amplification. Assay used: immunoSEQ multiplex PCR; TCRdb lists only in-frame clones, some missing. D and trimming were read from the DNA, whereas the V and J calls and clone size are those reported in that table. The data contain 300,000 to 450,000 clones, around 84% of them singletons. The germline V and J ends were trimmed by 1 base and 3 bases, with 16 bases remaining between them. This CDR3 has 16 residues. Looked up from germline, CDR1 is SGHKS and CDR2 is YYEKEE (reference sequence).

The sequencing input was peripheral blood. The chain couples TRBV5-5 to TRBJ1-2; D gene uncertain. This clonotype was sampled from a woman younger than 30 with acute or convalescent COVID-19. CDR3 region: CASSLSNNLGDYGYTF. The DNA for the CDR3 is TGTGCCAGCAGCTTGAGTAATAATCTGGGCGACTATGGCTACACCTTC.